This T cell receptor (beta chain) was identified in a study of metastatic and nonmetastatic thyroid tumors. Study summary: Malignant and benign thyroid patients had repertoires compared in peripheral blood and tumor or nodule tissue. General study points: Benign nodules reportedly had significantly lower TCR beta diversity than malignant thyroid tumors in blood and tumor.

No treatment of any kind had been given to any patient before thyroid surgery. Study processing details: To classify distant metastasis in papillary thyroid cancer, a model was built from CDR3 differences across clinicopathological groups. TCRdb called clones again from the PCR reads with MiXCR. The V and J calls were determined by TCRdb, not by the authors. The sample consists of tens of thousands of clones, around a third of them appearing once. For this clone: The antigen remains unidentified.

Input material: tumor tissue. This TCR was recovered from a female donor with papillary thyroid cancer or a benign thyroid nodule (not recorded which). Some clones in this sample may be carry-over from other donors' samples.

The CDR3 protein is CASRLTHGYTDTQYF. The DNA for the CDR3 is TGTGCCAGCAGGCTCACTCACGGTTACACAGATACGCAGTATTTT. V is TRBV11-2 and J is TRBJ2-3; D gene ambiguous. This CDR3 is built from 15 residues. Germline values: CDR1 SGHAT, CDR2 FQNNGV. The V end lost 6 bases, the J end lost 2 bases, and 15 bases lay between the germline ends. Full variable domain (rest looked up from reference TRBV11-2 and TRBJ2-3): EAGVAQSPRYKIIEKRQSVAFWCNPISGHATLYWYQQILGQGPKLLIQFQNNGVVDDSQLPKDRFSAERLKGVDSTLKIQPAKLEDSAVYLCASRLTHGYTDTQYFGPGTRLTVL.